This TCR beta chain was obtained from a study of neurological immune-mediated disorders. Broader study findings: Subjects shared no identical expanded-clone CDR3 amino acid sequences, suggesting private TCR-beta repertoires in all groups.

Sequencing runs each generated in excess of 180 million TCR-beta sequences derived from 15-18 subjects. TCRdb reprocessed the 5' RACE reads with MiXCR, giving one entry per CDR3 protein. Altogether tens of thousands of distinct CDR3 sequences are present, approximately 4.5% being singletons, with the ten largest covering approximately 5.4%. This clonotype occurred many times. Its antigen is currently unknown. Specimen: PBMCs. This sequence originates from a woman between 55 and 75 years old with multiple sclerosis.

CDR3: CSELVGLNTQYF. The DNA of the CDR3 is TGCAGTGAATTGGTGGGTCTGAATACGCAGTATTTT. V is TRBV20-1 and J is TRBJ2-3; D not resolved. V lost 7 bases and J 7 bases, leaving 15 bases between the germline ends. The CDR3 is 12 residues long. Germline-derived CDR1 and CDR2 are DFQATT and SNEGSKA (reference sequence).